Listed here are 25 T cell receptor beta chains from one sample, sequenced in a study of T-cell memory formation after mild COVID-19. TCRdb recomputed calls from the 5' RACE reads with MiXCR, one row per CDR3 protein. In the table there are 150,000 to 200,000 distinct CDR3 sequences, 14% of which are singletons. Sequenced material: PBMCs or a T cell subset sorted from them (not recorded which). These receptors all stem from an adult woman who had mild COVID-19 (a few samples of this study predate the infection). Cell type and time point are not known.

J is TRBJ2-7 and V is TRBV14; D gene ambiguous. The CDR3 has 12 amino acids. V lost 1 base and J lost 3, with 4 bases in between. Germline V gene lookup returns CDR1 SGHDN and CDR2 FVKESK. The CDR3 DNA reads TGTGCCAGCAGCCAAGTCCTCTACGAGCAGTACTTC. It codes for CASSQVLYEQYF.

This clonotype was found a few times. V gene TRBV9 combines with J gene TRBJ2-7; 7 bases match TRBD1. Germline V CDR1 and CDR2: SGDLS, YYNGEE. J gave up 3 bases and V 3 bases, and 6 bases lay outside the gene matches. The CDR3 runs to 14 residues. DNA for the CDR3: TGTGCCAGCAGCGGACAACAGGGGCTCTACGAGCAGTACTTC. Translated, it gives CASSGQQGLYEQYF. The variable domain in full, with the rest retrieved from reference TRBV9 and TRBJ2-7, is DSGVTQTPKHLITATGQRVTLRCSPRSGDLSVYWYQQSLDQGLQFLIQYYNGEERAKGNILERFSAQQFPDLHSELNLSSLELGDSALYFCASSGQQGLYEQYFGPGTRLTVT.

CDR3 DNA sequence: TGTGCCAGCAGCCGTGGAGGGGGCGGAGAGACCCAGTACTTC. This sequence encodes CASSRGGGGETQYF. This chain uses TRBV3-1 with TRBJ2-5, with a weak D call TRBD1 (7 bases). The CDR3 consists of 14 residues. Germline values: CDR1 LGHDT, CDR2 YNNKEL (reference sequence). V was trimmed by 4 bases and J by 4 bases, leaving 13 bases between them.

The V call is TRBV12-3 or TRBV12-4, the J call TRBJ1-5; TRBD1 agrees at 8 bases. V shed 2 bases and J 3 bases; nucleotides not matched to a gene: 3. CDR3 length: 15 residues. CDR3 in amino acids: CASSLQGQANQPQHF. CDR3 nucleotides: TGTGCCAGCAGTTTACAGGGACAGGCCAATCAGCCCCAGCATTTT.

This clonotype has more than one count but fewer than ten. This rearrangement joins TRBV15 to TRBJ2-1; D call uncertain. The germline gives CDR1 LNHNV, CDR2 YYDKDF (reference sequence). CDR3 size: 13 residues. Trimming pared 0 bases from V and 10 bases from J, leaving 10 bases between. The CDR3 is CATSRDIPREQFF. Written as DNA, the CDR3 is TGTGCCACCAGCAGAGATATCCCCCGAGAGCAGTTCTTC. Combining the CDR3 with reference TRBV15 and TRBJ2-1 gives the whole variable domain DAMVIQNPRYQVTQFGKPVTLSCSQTLNHNVMYWYQQKSSQAPKLLFHYYDKDFNNEADTPDNFQSRRPNTSFCFLDIRSPGLGDTAMYLCATSRDIPREQFFGPGTRLTVL.

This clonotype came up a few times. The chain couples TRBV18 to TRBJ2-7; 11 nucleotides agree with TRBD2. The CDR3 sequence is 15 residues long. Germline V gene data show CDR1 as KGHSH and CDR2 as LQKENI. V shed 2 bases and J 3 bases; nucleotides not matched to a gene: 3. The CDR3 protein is CASSPAGTSGYEQYF. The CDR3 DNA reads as TGTGCCAGCTCACCAGCCGGGACTAGCGGCTACGAGCAGTACTTC. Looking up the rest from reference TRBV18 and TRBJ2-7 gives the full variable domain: NAGVMQNPRHLVRRRGQEARLRCSPMKGHSHVYWYRQLPEEGLKFMVYLQKENIIDESGMPKERFSAEFPKEGPSILRIQQVVRGDSAAYFCASSPAGTSGYEQYFGPGTRLTVT.

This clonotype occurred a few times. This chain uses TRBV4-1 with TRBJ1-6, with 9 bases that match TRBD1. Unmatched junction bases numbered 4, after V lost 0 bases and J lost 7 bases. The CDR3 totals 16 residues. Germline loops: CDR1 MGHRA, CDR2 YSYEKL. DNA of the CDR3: TGCGCCAGCAGCCAAGATAGGGGGACAGGGAATTCACCCCTCCACTTT. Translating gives CASSQDRGTGNSPLHF.

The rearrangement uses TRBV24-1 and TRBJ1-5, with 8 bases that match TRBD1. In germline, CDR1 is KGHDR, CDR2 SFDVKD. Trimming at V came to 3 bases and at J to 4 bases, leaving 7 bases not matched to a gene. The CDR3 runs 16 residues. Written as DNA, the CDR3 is TGTGCCACCAGTGATACACGGACAGGGCGAAATCAGCCCCAGCATTTT. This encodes CATSDTRTGRNQPQHF.

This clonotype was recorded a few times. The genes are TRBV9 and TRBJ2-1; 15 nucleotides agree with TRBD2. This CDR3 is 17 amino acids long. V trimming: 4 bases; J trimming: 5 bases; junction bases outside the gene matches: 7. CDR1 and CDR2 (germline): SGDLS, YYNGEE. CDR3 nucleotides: TGTGCCAGCAGCCCTTGGACTAGCGGGAGGGCAGACAATGAGCAGTTCTTC. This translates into CASSPWTSGRADNEQFF.

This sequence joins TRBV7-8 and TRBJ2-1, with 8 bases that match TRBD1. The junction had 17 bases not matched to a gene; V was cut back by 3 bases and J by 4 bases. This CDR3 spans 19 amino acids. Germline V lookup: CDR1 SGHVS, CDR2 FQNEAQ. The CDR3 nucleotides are TGTGCCAGCAGCTTTCCGGACAGGGCTGTCCCCCTTGGGTACAATGAGCAGTTCTTC. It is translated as CASSFPDRAVPLGYNEQFF.

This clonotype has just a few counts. The CDR3 sequence is CATQLLDGNSPLHF. For the CDR3, the DNA is TGTGCCACCCAGCTACTCGACGGGAATTCACCCCTCCACTTT. V is TRBV7-6 and J is TRBJ1-6, with D uncertain. The CDR3 sequence is 14 residues long. Germline V gene sequence: CDR1 SGHVS, CDR2 FNYEAQ. V dropped 10 bases and J dropped 7 bases, with 17 bases sitting between them.

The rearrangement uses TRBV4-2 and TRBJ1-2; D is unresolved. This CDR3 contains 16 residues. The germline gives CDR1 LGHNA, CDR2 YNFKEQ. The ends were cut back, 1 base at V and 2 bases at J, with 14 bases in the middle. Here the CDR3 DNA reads TGTGCCAGCAGCCAAGGAGGGCAGATCGCCAACTATGGCTACACCTTC. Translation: CASSQGGQIANYGYTF.

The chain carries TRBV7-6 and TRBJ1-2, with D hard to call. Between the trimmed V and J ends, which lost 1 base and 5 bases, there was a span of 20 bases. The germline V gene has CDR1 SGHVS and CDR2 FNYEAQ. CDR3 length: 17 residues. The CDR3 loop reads CASSLEGFDSAVYGYTF. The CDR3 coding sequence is TGTGCCAGCAGCTTAGAGGGCTTTGACTCGGCGGTTTATGGCTACACCTTC.

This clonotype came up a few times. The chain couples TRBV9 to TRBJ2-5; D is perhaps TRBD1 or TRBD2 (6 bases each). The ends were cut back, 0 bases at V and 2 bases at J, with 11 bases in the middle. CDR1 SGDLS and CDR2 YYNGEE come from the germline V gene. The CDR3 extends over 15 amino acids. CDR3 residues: CASSVAGDSQETQYF. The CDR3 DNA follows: TGTGCCAGCAGCGTAGCAGGGGACTCTCAAGAGACCCAGTACTTC.

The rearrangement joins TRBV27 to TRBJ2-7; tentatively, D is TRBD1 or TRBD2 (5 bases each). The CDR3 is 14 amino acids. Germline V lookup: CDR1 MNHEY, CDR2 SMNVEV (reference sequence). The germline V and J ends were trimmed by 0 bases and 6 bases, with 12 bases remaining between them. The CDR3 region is CASSLSGTRGEQYF. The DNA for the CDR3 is TGTGCCAGCAGTTTATCGGGGACGAGGGGCGAGCAGTACTTC.

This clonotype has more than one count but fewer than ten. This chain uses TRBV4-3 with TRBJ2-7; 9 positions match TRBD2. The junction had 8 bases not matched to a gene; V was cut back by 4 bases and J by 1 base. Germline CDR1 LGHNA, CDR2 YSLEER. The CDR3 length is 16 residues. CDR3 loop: CASSRFSGSGSYEQYF. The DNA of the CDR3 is TGCGCCAGCAGCCGATTTAGCGGGAGCGGTTCCTACGAGCAGTACTTC.

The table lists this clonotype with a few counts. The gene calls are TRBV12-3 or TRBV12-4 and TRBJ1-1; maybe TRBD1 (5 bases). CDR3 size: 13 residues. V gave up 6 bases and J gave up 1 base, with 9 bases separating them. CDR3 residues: CASRHQGNTEAFF. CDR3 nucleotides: TGTGCCAGCAGACATCAGGGGAACACTGAAGCTTTCTTT.

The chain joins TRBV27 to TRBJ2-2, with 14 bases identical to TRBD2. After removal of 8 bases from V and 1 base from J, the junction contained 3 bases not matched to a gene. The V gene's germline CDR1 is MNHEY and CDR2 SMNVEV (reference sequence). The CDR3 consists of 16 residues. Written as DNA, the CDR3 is TGTGCCAGCTTCGGACTAGCGGGGGGGAACACCGGGGAGCTGTTTTTT. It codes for CASFGLAGGNTGELFF.

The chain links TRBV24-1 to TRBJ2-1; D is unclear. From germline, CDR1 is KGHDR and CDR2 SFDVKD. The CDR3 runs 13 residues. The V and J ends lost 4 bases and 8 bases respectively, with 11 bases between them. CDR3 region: CATSEAGKDEQFF. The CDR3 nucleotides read TGTGCCACCAGTGAGGCAGGCAAAGATGAGCAGTTCTTC.

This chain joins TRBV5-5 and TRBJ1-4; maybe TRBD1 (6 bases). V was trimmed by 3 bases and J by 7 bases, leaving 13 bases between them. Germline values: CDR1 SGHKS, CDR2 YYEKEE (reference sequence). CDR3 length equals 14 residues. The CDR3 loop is CASSSYEGGEKLFF. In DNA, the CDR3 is TGTGCCAGCAGCTCCTACGAGGGGGGTGAAAAACTGTTTTTT.

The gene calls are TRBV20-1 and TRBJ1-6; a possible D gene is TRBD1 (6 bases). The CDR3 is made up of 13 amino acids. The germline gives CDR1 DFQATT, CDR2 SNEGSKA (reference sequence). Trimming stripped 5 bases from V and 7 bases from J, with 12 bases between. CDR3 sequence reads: CSAGRQGNSPLHF. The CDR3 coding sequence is TGCAGTGCTGGGCGGCAGGGGAATTCACCCCTCCACTTT.

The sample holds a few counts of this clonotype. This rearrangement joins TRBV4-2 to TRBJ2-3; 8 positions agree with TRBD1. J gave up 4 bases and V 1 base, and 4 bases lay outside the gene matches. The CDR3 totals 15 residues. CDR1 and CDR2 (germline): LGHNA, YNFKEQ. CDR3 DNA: TGTGCCAGCAGCCAAGGGCCGACAGGGGCAGATACGCAGTATTTT. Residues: CASSQGPTGADTQYF.

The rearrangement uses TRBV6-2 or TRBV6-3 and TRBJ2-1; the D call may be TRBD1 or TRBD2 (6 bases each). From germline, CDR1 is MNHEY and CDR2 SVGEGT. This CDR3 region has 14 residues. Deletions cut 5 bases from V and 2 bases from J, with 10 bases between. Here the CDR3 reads CASSRGRTYNEQFF. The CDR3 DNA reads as TGTGCCAGCAGTAGGGGGAGGACCTACAATGAGCAGTTCTTC.

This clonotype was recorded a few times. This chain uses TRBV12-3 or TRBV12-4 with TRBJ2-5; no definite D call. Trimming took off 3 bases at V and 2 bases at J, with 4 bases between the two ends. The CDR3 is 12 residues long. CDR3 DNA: TGTGCCAGCAGTTTTGGGCAAGAGACCCAGTACTTC. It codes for CASSFGQETQYF.

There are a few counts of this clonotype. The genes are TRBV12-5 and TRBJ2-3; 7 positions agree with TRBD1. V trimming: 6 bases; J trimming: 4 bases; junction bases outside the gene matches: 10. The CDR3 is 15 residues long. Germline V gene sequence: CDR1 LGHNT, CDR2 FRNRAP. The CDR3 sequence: CASGTGLTGSDTQYF. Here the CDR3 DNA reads TGTGCTAGTGGGACAGGGCTGACAGGATCAGATACGCAGTATTTT.